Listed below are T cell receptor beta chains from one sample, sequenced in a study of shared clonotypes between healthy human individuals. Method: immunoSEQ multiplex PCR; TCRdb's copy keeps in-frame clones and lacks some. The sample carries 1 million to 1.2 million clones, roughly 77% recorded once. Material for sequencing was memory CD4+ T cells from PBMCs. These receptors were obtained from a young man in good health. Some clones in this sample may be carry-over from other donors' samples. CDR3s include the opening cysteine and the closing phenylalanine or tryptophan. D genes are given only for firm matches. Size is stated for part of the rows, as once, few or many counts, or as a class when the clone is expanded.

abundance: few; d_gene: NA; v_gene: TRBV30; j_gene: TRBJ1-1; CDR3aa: CAWQGNTEAFF; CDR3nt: TGTGCCTGGCAGGGGAACACTGAAGCTTTCTTT
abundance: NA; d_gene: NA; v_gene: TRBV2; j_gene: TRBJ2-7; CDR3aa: CASRAVRRVGEQYF; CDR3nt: TGTGCCAGCAGGGCTGTCAGGAGGGTAGGCGAGCAGTACTTC
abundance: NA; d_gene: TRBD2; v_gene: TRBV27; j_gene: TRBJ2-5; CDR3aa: CASSLTSGRETQYF; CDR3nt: TGTGCCAGCAGTTTAACGTCCGGGAGGGAGACCCAGTACTTC
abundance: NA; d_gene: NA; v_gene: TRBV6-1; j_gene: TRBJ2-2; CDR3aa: CASSEQTGSNTGELFF; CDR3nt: TGTGCCAGCAGTGAACAAACAGGGTCGAACACCGGGGAGCTGTTTTTT
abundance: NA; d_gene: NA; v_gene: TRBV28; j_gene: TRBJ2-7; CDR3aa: CATHSTYEQYF; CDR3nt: TGTGCCACCCATAGCACCTACGAGCAGTACTTC
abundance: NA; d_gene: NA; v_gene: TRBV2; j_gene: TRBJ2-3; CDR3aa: CASKRVGTDTQYF; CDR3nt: TGTGCCAGCAAGAGGGTGGGCACAGATACGCAGTATTTT
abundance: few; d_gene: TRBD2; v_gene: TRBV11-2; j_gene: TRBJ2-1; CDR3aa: CASSSYTSGSSSEQFF; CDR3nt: TGTGCCAGCAGCTCCTATACTAGCGGGAGTTCAAGCGAGCAGTTCTTC
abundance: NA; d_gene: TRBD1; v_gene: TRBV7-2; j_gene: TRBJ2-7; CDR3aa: CASSLNRGYEQYF; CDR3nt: TGTGCCAGCAGCTTGAACAGGGGCTACGAGCAGTACTTC
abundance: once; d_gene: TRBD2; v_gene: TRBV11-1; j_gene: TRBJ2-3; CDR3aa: CASSLLAVTDTQYF; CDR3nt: TGTGCCAGCAGCTTACTAGCGGTCACAGATACGCAGTATTTT
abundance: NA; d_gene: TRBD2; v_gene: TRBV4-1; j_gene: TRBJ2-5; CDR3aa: CASSPIRTSGAGGETQYF; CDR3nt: TGCGCCAGCAGCCCCATAAGGACTAGCGGGGCCGGGGGGGAGACCCAGTACTTC
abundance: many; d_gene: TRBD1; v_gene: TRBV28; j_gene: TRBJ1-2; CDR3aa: CASSLEGAVYGYTF; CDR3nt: TGTGCCAGCAGTTTGGAGGGGGCGGTCTATGGCTACACCTTC
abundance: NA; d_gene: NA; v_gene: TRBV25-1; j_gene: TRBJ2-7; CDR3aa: CASSVGTADSYEQYF; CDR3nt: TGTGCCAGCAGCGTCGGGACCGCAGACTCCTACGAGCAGTACTTC
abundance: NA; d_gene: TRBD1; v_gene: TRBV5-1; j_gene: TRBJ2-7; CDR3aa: CASSPGGPGTGWYEQYF; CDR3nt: TGCGCCAGCAGCCCAGGAGGACCCGGGACAGGGTGGTACGAGCAGTACTTC
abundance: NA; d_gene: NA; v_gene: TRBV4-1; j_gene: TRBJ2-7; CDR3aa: CASSQDRRVRSYEQYF; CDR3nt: TGCGCCAGCAGCCAAGATAGGCGTGTACGCTCCTACGAGCAGTACTTC
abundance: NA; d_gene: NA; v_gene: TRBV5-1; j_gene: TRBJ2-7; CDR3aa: CASSLASSSYEQYF; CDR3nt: TGCGCCAGCAGCTTGGCTAGTAGCTCCTACGAGCAGTACTTC
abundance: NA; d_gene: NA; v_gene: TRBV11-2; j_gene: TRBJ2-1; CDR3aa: CASSSEGGSSYNEQFF; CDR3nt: TGTGCCAGCAGCTCGGAGGGGGGGAGCTCCTACAATGAGCAGTTCTTC
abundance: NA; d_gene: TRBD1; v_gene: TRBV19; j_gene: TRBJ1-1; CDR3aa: CASSTPAAGGPNTEAFF; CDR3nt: TGTGCCAGTAGTACCCCGGCGGCAGGGGGCCCTAACACTGAAGCTTTCTTT
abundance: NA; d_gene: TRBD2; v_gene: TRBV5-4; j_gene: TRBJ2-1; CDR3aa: CASSGRTSGSNEQFF; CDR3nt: TGTGCCAGCAGCGGCCGGACTAGCGGGAGTAATGAGCAGTTCTTC
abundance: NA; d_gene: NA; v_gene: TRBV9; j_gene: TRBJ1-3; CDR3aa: CASRVRVFWYTIYF; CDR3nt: TGTGCCAGCAGGGTCAGAGTGTTTTGGTACACCATATATTTT
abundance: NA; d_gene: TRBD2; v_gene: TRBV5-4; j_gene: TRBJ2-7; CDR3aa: CASSPGLGTTYEQYF; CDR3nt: TGTGCCAGCAGCCCCGGACTAGGGACCACCTACGAGCAGTACTTC
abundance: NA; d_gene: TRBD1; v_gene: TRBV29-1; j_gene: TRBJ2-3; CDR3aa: CSASTPGQGTDTQYF; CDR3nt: TGCAGCGCATCGACCCCGGGACAGGGCACAGATACGCAGTATTTT
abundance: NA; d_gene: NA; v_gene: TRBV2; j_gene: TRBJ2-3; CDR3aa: CASSPQRSQYF; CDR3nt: TGTGCCAGCAGTCCCCAGAGATCGCAGTATTTT
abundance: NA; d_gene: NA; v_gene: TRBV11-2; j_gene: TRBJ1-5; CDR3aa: CASSLDMGGYQPQHF; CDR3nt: TGTGCCAGCAGCTTAGATATGGGCGGCTATCAGCCCCAGCATTTT